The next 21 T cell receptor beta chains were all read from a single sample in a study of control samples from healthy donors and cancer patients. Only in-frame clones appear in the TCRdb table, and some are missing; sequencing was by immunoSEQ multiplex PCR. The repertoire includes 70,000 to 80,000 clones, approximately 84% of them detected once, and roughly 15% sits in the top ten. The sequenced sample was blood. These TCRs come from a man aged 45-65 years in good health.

The DNA of the CDR3 is TGTGCCAGCAGCTTAGCGACAGACCGCTCCTACGAGCAGTACTTC. It yields the protein CASSLATDRSYEQYF. The gene calls are TRBV11-3 and TRBJ2-7; D is possibly TRBD1 (5 bases). Trimming pared 1 base from V and 0 bases from J, leaving 10 bases between. The germline gives CDR1 SGHNT, CDR2 YENEEA. This CDR3 spans 15 amino acids.

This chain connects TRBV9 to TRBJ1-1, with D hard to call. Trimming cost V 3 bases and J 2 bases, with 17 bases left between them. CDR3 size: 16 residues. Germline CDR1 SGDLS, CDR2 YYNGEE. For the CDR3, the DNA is TGTGCCAGCAGCGCTGGGGATGGGGTTCGTAACACTGAAGCTTTCTTT. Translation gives CASSAGDGVRNTEAFF.

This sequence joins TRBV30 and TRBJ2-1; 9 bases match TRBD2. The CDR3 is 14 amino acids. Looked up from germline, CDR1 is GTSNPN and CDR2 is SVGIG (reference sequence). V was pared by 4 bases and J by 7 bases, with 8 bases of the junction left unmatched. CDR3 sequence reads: CAWNGGRGGNEQFF. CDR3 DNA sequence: TGTGCCTGGAACGGCGGGAGGGGAGGAAATGAGCAGTTCTTC. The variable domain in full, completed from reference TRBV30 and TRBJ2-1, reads SQTIHQWPATLVQPVGSPLSLECTVEGTSNPNLYWYRQAAGRGLQLLFYSVGIGQISSEVPQNLSASRPQDRQFILSSKKLLLSDSGFYLCAWNGGRGGNEQFFGPGTRLTVL.

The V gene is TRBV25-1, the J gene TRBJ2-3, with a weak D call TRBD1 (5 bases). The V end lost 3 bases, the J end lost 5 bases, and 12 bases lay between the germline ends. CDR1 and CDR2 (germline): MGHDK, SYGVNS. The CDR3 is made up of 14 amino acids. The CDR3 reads CASSDVVRGDTQYF. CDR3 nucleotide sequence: TGTGCCAGCAGTGATGTGGTTAGGGGAGATACGCAGTATTTT.

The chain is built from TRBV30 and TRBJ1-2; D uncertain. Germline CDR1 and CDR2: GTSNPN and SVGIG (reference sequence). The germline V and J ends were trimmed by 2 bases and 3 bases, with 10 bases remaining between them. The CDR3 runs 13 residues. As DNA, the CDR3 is TGTGCCTGGAGTTTCACAAGGGACTATGGCTACACCTTC. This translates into CAWSFTRDYGYTF. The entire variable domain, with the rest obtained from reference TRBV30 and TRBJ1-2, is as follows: SQTIHQWPATLVQPVGSPLSLECTVEGTSNPNLYWYRQAAGRGLQLLFYSVGIGQISSEVPQNLSASRPQDRQFILSSKKLLLSDSGFYLCAWSFTRDYGYTFGSGTRLTVV.

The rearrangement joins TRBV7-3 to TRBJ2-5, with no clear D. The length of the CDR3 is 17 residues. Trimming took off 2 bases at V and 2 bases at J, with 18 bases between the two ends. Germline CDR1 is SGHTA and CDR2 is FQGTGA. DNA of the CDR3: TGTGCCAGCAGCTTACGGGCCCCCCGCTGGGGTCAAGAGACCCAGTACTTC. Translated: CASSLRAPRWGQETQYF.

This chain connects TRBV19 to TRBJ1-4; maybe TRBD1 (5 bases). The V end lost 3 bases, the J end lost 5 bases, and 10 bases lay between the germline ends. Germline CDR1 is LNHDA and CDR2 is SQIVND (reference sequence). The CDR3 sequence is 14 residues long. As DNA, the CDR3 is TGTGCCAGTAGTATGGGGCTTGGGAATGAAAAACTGTTTTTT. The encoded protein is CASSMGLGNEKLFF.

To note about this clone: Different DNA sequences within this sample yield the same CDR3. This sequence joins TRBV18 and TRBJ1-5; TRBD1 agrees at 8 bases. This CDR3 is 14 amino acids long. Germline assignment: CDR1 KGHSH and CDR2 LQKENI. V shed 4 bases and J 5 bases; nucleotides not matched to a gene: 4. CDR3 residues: CASSLTGGDQPQHF. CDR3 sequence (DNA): TGTGCCAGCTCACTTACAGGGGGAGATCAGCCCCAGCATTTT.

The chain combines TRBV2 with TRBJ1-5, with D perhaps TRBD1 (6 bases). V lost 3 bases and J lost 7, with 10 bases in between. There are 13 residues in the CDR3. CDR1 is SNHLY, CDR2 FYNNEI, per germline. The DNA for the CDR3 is TGTGCCAGCAGTGAGGGGGCCCGACAGCCCCAGCATTTT. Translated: CASSEGARQPQHF.

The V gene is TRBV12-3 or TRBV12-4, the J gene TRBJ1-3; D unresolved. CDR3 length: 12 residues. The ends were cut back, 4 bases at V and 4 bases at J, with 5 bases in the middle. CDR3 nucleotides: TGTGCCAGCAGTTCCTACGGAAACACCATATATTTT. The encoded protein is CASSSYGNTIYF.

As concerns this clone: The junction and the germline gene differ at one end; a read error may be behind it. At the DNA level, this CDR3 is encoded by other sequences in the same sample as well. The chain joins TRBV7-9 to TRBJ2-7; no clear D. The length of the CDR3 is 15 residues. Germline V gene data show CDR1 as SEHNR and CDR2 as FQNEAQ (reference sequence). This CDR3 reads CASSSDRRRAYEQYF. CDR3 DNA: TGCGCCAGCAGCTCTGACCGCCGTCGAGCCTACGAGCAGTACTTC.

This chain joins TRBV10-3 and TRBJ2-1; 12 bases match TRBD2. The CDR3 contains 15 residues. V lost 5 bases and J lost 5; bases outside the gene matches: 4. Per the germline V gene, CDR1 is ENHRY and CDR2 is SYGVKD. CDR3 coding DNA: TGTGCCATCAGTTCCGCTAGCGGGAGGGACAATGAGCAGTTCTTC. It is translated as CAISSASGRDNEQFF.

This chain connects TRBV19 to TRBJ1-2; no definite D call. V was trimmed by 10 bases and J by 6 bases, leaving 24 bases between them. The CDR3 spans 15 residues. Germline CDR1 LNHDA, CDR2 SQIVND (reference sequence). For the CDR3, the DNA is TGTGCCACCACCGAGAGGGCCCCCGACGGTAATGGCTACACCTTC. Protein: CATTERAPDGNGYTF.

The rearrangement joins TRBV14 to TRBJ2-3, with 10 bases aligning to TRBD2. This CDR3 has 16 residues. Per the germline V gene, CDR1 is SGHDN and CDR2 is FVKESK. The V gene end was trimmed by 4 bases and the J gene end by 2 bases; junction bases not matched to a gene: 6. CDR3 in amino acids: CASSPLAGAATDTQYF. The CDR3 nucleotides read TGTGCCAGCAGCCCGCTAGCGGGAGCTGCCACAGATACGCAGTATTTT.

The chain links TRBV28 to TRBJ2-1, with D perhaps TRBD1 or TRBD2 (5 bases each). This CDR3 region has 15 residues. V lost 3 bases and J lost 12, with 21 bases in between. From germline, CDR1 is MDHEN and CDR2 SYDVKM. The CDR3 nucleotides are TGTGCCAGCAGTTTGGTCGGGACGGATATGCAAGGGCAGTTCTTC. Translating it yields CASSLVGTDMQGQFF. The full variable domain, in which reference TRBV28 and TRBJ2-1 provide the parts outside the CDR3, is DVKVTQSSRYLVKRTGEKVFLECVQDMDHENMFWYRQDPGLGLRLIYFSYDVKMKEKGDIPEGYSVSREKKERFSLILESASTNQTSMYLCASSLVGTDMQGQFFGPGTRLTVL.

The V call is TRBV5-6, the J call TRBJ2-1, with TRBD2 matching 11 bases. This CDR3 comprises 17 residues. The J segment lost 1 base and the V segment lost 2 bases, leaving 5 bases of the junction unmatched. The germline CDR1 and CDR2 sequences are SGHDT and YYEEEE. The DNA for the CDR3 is TGTGCCAGCAGCTTTCTAGCGGGAGGCCTTTCCTACAATGAGCAGTTCTTC. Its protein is CASSFLAGGLSYNEQFF.

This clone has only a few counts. The CDR3 loop reads CASSFGQAGFTLHF. The CDR3 DNA reads TGTGCCAGCAGTTTTGGACAGGCCGGGTTCACCCTCCACTTT. The rearrangement links TRBV27 to TRBJ1-6; 7 bases fit TRBD1. V shed 3 bases and J 14 bases; nucleotides not matched to a gene: 10. CDR3 length: 14 amino acids. Germline CDR1 is MNHEY and CDR2 is SMNVEV (reference sequence).

The CDR3, as DNA: TGTGCCAGTAGTACTCCCAGACAGTCAGCAAATTCACCCCTCCACTTT. Amino acids: CASSTPRQSANSPLHF. The chain is built from TRBV19 and TRBJ1-6; perhaps TRBD1 as D (5 bases). The CDR3 runs 16 residues. Looked up from germline, CDR1 is LNHDA and CDR2 is SQIVND (reference sequence). V gave up 4 bases and J gave up 7 bases, with 17 bases separating them.

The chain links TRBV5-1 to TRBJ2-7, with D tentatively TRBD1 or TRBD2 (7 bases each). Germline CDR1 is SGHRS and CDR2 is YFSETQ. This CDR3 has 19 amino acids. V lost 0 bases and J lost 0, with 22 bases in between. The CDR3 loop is CASSLGTGPSGQSSYEQYF. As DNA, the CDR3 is TGCGCCAGCAGCTTGGGGACAGGACCTAGCGGCCAGAGCTCCTACGAGCAGTACTTC.

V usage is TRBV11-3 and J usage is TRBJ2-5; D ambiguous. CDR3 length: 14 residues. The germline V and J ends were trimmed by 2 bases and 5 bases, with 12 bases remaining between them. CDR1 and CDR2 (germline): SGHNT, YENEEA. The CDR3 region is CASSLILLGETQYF. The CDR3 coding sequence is TGTGCCAGCAGCTTAATCCTCCTGGGGGAGACCCAGTACTTC.

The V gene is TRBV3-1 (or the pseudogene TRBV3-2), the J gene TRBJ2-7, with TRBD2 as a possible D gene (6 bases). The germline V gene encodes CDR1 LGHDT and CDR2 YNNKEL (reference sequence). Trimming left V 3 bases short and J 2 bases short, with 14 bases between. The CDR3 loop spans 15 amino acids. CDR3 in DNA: TGTGCCAGCAGCCAGGCTCTGGAGGGCGCCTACGAGCAGTACTTC. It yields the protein CASSQALEGAYEQYF.